The TCR beta chain described here comes from a study of cytomegalovirus exposure and HLA in healthy donors. Researchers ran the PCR with 60 Vbeta and 13 Jbeta primers. Using immunoSEQ multiplex PCR, the repertoire was profiled, and TCRdb retains in-frame clones only, with some absent. Seen here are 180,000 or so clones, roughly 75% observed once, and the top ten hold about 7.6%. The sample was PBMCs. This receptor was taken from a middle-aged woman in good health and CMV-seropositive.

CDR3 sequence: CASSTDGRTNNEQFF. The DNA of the CDR3 is TGTGCCAGCAGCACGGACGGGAGGACTAACAATGAGCAGTTCTTC. J is TRBJ2-1 and V is TRBV11-2; 7 positions match TRBD2. Germline V gene sequence: CDR1 SGHAT, CDR2 FQNNGV. The CDR3 sequence is 15 residues long. V dropped 5 bases and J dropped 5; count of bases not matched to a gene: 9.